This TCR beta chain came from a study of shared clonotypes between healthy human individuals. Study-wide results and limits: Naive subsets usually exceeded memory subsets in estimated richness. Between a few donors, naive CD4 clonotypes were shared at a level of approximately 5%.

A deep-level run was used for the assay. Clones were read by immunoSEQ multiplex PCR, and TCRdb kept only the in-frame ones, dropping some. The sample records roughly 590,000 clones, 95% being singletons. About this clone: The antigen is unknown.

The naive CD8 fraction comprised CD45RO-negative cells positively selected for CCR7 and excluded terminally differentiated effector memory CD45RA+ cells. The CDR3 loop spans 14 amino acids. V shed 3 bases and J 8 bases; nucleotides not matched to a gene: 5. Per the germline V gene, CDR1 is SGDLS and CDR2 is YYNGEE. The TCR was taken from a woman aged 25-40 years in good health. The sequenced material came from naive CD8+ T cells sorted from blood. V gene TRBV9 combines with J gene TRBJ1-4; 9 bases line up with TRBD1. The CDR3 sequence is CASSDGTGIEKLFF. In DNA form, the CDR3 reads TGTGCCAGCAGCGATGGGACAGGGATCGAAAAACTGTTTTTT.